This paragraph reports one T cell receptor beta chain. Its antigen is unknown. This sample was included in a study of cytomegalovirus exposure and HLA in healthy donors. Overall study results and limits: A later analysis found TCR association rates differed by HLA locus, highest for DRB1 and lowest for HLA-C. Diagnosis of cytomegalovirus status made by the classifier reportedly showed high specificity and sensitivity.

The study ran its PCR with 60 Vbeta and 13 Jbeta primers. Repertoires were generated with immunoSEQ multiplex PCR, while TCRdb's copy carries only in-frame clones and drops some. The table shows about 210,000 clones, with 82% occurring only once. The TCR was taken from a man aged 35 to 55 in good health and CMV-seropositive. Material for sequencing was PBMCs.

CDR3 in DNA: TGTGCCAGCAGCCAGTCCTCTAGCCCCTCCTACGAGCAGTACTTC. Its translation: CASSQSSSPSYEQYF. The chain joins TRBV4-2 to TRBJ2-7; TRBD2 might be the D (5 bases). With 3 bases removed from V and 0 bases from J, the gap between germline ends came to 12 bases. This CDR3 spans 15 amino acids. Per germline, CDR1 LGHNA and CDR2 YNFKEQ.